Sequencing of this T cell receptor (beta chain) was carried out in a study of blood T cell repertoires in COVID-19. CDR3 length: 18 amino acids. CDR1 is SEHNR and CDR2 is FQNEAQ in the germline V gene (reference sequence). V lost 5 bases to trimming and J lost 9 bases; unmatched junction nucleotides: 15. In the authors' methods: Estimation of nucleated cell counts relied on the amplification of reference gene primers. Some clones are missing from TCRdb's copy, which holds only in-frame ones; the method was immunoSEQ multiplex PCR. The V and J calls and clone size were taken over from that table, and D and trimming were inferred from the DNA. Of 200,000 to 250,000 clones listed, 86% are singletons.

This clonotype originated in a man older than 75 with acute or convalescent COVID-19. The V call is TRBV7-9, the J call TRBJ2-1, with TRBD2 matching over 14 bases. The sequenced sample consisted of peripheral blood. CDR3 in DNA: TGTGCCAGCAGCCGTAGGACTAGCGGGGGGAGAGGTACGGGTGAGCAGTTCTTC. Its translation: CASSRRTSGGRGTGEQFF.